Presented here are 8 T cell receptor beta chains from one specimen sequenced in a study of shared clonotypes between healthy human individuals. Some clones are missing from TCRdb's copy, which holds only in-frame ones; the method was immunoSEQ multiplex PCR. The sample records approximately 1,000,000 clones, 60% to 80% being singletons. Material for sequencing was memory CD4+ T cells from PBMCs. Specified subset: CD45RA-negative fraction. The receptors stem from a man aged 18 to 29 in good health. Some clones in this sample may be carry-over from other donors' samples.

The chain is built from TRBV20-1 and TRBJ2-7, with no clear D. Germline V CDR1 and CDR2: DFQATT, SNEGSKA (reference sequence). This CDR3 comprises 10 residues. V was shortened by 3 bases and J by 4 bases, with 4 bases between the two germline ends. CDR3 sequence (DNA): TGCAGTGCTAGTCTGTACGAGCAGTACTTC. Residues: CSASLYEQYF.

Remarks on this clone: Distinct nucleotide sequences in the sample also encode this CDR3. The rearrangement links TRBV2 to TRBJ1-4; 7 nucleotides match TRBD1. The germline CDR1 and CDR2 sequences are SNHLY and FYNNEI. The length of the CDR3 is 14 residues. Trimming took 6 bases from V and 3 from J; bases not matched to a gene: 4. CDR3 DNA sequence: TGTGCCAGCAGACAGGGGATAGCTAATGAAAAACTGTTTTTT. Residues: CASRQGIANEKLFF.

The genes are TRBV4-1 and TRBJ1-5; the D gene is possibly TRBD1 (5 bases). CDR1 and CDR2 from the germline V gene are MGHRA and YSYEKL. The V end was cut by 4 bases, the J end by 2 bases, with 9 bases between. CDR3 size: 14 residues. The CDR3 nucleotides are TGCGCCAGCAGCCGCACAGGAGGCAATCAGCCCCAGCATTTT. It translates to CASSRTGGNQPQHF.

V usage is TRBV7-2 and J usage is TRBJ2-1; D uncertain. V lost 1 base and J lost 9, with 7 bases in between. The CDR3 contains 12 residues. Germline CDR1 and CDR2: SGHTA and FQGNSA. As DNA, the CDR3 is TGTGCCAGCAGCTTAGTGCCCGGTGAGCAGTTCTTC. As protein: CASSLVPGEQFF.

CDR3 nucleotides: TGTGCCATCAGTGAGTCGATCCTGTTAACGTACGAGCAGTACTTC. Protein product: CAISESILLTYEQYF. The V call is TRBV10-3, the J call TRBJ2-7; no clear D. Germline V CDR1 and CDR2: ENHRY, SYGVKD. Trimming took 0 bases from V and 4 from J, leaving 13 bases between them. This CDR3 has 15 residues.

CDR3 loop: CASSQRQGKATNEKLFF. The CDR3 DNA is TGTGCCAGCAGCCAACGGCAGGGGAAAGCAACTAATGAAAAACTGTTTTTT. The chain couples TRBV28 to TRBJ1-4; the D gene is possibly TRBD1 (6 bases). CDR3 size: 17 residues. Deletions cut 6 bases from V and 0 bases from J, with 17 bases between. CDR1 is MDHEN and CDR2 is SYDVKM in the germline V gene.

CDR3 sequence (DNA): TGTGCCAGCAGTTCGGGGCATCCGCTCAACTATGGCTACACCTTC. It encodes CASSSGHPLNYGYTF. V gene TRBV6-6 combines with J gene TRBJ1-2; the D gene is possibly TRBD1 (5 bases). The length of the CDR3 is 15 residues. CDR1 is MNHNY, CDR2 SVGAGI, per germline (reference sequence). Trimming shortened V by 4 bases and J by 2 bases, and 14 bases separated the two germline ends.

V usage is TRBV10-2 and J usage is TRBJ2-7, with 15 bases fitting TRBD2. V lost 0 bases to trimming and J lost 0 bases; unmatched junction nucleotides: 9. This CDR3 spans 20 amino acids. Germline V lookup: CDR1 WSHSY, CDR2 SAAADI. CDR3 loop: CASSESVGTSGRRNSYEQYF. The CDR3 DNA reads TGCGCCAGCAGTGAGTCGGTGGGGACTAGCGGGAGGAGAAACTCCTACGAGCAGTACTTC.